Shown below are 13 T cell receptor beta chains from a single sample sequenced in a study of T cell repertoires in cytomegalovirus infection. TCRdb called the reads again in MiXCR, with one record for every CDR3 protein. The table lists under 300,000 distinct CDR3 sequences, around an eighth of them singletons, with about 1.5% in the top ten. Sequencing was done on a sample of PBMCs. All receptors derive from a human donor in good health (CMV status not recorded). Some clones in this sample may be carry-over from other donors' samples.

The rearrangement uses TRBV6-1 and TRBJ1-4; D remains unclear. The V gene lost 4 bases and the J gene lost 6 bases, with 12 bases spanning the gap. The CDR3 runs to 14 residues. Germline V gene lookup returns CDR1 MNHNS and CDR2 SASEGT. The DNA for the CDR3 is TGTGCCAGCAGTGCACGAAGTCAGGATGAAAAACTGTTTTTT. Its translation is CASSARSQDEKLFF.

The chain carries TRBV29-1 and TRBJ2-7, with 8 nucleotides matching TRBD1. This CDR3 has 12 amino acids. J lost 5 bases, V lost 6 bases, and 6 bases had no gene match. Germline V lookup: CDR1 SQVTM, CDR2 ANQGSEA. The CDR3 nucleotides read TGCAGCGTCCGACAGGGGTCCAACGAGCAGTACTTC. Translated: CSVRQGSNEQYF.

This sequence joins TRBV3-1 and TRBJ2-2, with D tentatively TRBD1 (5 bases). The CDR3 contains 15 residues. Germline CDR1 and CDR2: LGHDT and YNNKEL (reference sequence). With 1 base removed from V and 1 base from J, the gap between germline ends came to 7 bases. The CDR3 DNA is TGTGCCAGCAGCCAAGTGACAGAGAACACCGGGGAGCTGTTTTTT. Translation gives CASSQVTENTGELFF.

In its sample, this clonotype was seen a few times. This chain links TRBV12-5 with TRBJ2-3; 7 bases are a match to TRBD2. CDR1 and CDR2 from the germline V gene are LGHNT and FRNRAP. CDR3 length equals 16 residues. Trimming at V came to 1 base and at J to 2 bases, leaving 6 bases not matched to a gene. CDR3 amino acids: CASGLEGREITDTQYF. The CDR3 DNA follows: TGTGCTAGTGGTTTGGAGGGGCGGGAGATCACAGATACGCAGTATTTT.

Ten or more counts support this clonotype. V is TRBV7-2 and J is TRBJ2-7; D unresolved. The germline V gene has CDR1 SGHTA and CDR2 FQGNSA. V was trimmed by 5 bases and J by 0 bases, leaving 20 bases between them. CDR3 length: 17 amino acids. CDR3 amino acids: CASSPSSLGGSSYEQYF. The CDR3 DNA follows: TGTGCCAGCAGCCCCTCTTCCTTAGGTGGTAGCTCCTACGAGCAGTACTTC. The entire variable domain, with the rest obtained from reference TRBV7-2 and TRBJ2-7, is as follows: GAGVSQSPSNKVTEKGKDVELRCDPISGHTALYWYRQSLGQGLEFLIYFQGNSAPDKSGLPSDRFSAERTGGSVSTLTIQRTQQEDSAVYLCASSPSSLGGSSYEQYFGPGTRLTVT.

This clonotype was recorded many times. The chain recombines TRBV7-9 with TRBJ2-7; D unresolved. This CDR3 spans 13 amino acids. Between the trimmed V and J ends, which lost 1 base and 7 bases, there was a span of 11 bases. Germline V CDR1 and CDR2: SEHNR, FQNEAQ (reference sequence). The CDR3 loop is CASSLEGPLEQYF. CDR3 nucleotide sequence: TGTGCCAGCAGCTTAGAGGGTCCCCTGGAGCAGTACTTC.

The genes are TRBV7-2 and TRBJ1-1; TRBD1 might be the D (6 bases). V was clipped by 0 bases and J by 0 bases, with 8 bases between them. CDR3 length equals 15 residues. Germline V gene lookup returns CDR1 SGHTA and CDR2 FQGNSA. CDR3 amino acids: CASSLAQGMNTEAFF. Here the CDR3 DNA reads TGTGCCAGCAGCTTAGCCCAGGGGATGAACACTGAAGCTTTCTTT.

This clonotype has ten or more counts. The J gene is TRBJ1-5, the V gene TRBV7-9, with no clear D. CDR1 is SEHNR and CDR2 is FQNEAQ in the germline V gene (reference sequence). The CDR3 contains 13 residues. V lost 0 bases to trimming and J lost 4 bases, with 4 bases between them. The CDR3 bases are TGTGCCAGCAGCTTAGCCGCTAATCAGCCCCAGCATTTT. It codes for CASSLAANQPQHF.

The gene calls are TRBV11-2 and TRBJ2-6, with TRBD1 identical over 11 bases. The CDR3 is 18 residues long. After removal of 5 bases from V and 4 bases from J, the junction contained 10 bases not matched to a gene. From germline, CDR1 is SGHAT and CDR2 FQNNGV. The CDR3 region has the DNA TGTGCCAGCAGCCTCCGGGACAGGGGGACCTCCGGGGCCAACGTCCTGACTTTC. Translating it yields CASSLRDRGTSGANVLTF.

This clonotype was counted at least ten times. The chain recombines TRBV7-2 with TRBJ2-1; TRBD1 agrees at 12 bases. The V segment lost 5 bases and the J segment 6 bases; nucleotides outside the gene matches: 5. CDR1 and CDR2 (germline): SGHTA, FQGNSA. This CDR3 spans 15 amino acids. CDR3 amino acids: CASSPGTGGPNEQFF. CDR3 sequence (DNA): TGTGCCAGCAGCCCCGGGACAGGGGGCCCCAATGAGCAGTTCTTC.

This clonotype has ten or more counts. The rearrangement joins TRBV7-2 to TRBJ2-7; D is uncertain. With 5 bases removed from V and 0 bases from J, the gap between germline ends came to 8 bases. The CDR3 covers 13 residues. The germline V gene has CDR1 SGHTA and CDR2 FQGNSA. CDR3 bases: TGTGCCAGCAGCGGGCTCCTCTCCTACGAGCAGTACTTC. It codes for CASSGLLSYEQYF.

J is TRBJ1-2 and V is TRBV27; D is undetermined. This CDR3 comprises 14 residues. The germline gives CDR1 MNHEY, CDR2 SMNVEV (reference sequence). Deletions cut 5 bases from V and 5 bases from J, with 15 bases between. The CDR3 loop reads CASSPWAGRYGYTF. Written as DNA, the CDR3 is TGTGCCAGCAGTCCCTGGGCCGGGAGGTATGGCTACACCTTC.

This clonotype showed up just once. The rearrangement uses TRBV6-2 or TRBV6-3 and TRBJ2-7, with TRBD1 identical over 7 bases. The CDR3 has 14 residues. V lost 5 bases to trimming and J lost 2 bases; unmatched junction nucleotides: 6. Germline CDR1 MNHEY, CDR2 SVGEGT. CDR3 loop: CASSKDRATYEQYF. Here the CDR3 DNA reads TGTGCCAGCAGTAAAGACAGGGCTACCTACGAGCAGTACTTC.